Listed here are 29 T cell receptor beta chains from one sample, sequenced in a study of breast tumors, draining lymph nodes, adjacent tissues. The lymph nodes were axillary draining lymph nodes from breast cancer patients. TCRdb ran MiXCR on the multiplex PCR reads and lists one entry per CDR3 protein. Here the sample spans approximately 300,000 distinct CDR3 sequences, around 30% being singletons. Source material: axillary lymph node tissue. All receptors come from a female donor with breast cancer. Some clones in this sample may be carry-over from other donors' samples.

Comments on this clonotype: Given a much more abundant clone one base away, this may be a read error. CDR3 coding DNA: TGTGCCAGCAGCTCGGCCGGGACTACCGGACAAGAGACCCAGTACTTC. It codes for CASSSAGTTGQETQYF. The chain is built from TRBV11-2 and TRBJ2-5, with TRBD2 matching 7 bases. The CDR3 runs 16 residues. CDR1 is SGHAT, CDR2 FQNNGV, per germline. Trimming at V came to 4 bases and at J to 2 bases, leaving 10 bases not matched to a gene. The complete variable domain, with remaining parts taken from reference TRBV11-2 and TRBJ2-5, reads EAGVAQSPRYKIIEKRQSVAFWCNPISGHATLYWYQQILGQGPKLLIQFQNNGVVDDSQLPKDRFSAERLKGVDSTLKIQPAKLEDSAVYLCASSSAGTTGQETQYFGPGTRLLVL.

This clonotype has ten or more counts. This chain connects TRBV7-3 to TRBJ2-1; D is possibly TRBD1 or TRBD2 (5 bases each). From germline, CDR1 is SGHTA and CDR2 FQGTGA. The CDR3 has 14 residues. The V and J ends lost 5 bases and 6 bases respectively, with 14 bases between them. CDR3: CASSPMGVFNEQFF. CDR3 in DNA: TGTGCCAGCAGCCCTATGGGGGTATTCAATGAGCAGTTCTTC.

This clonotype was seen ten or more times. The V and J genes are TRBV7-2 and TRBJ2-2; D unclear. Trimming removed 3 bases from V and 6 bases from J, with 11 bases in between. The CDR3 is 14 amino acids. The germline V gene encodes CDR1 SGHTA and CDR2 FQGNSA. CDR3 in DNA: TGTGCCAGCAGCTTGGTTTTCGTGTCCGGGGAGCTGTTTTTT. Translating gives CASSLVFVSGELFF.

The V and J genes are TRBV3-1 and TRBJ2-1; D is ambiguous. Germline V lookup: CDR1 LGHDT, CDR2 YNNKEL (reference sequence). Between the trimmed V and J ends, which lost 2 bases and 6 bases, there was a span of 14 bases. CDR3 length: 15 amino acids. CDR3 amino acids: CASSQRQDLTNEQFF. The CDR3 bases are TGTGCCAGCAGCCAACGGCAGGACCTCACCAATGAGCAGTTCTTC.

V is TRBV28 and J is TRBJ2-3, with D possibly being TRBD1 or TRBD2 (5 bases each). Germline-derived CDR1 and CDR2 are MDHEN and SYDVKM. The ends were cut back, 2 bases at V and 4 bases at J, with 22 bases in the middle. CDR3 length: 18 amino acids. The CDR3 region is CASSLVAAISLGADTQYF. The CDR3 nucleotides read TGTGCCAGCAGTTTAGTGGCGGCTATATCCTTGGGGGCAGATACGCAGTATTTT.

This clonotype was detected ten times or more. The chain recombines TRBV19 with TRBJ2-3; D is uncertain. CDR1 and CDR2 from the germline V gene are LNHDA and SQIVND (reference sequence). There are 11 residues in the CDR3. The CDR3 DNA reads as TGTGCTTGTCGAGGAATTGATACGCAGTATTTT. Protein: CACRGIDTQYF.

This clonotype was seen at least ten times. V gene TRBV5-4 combines with J gene TRBJ2-7; no clear D. Per germline, CDR1 SGHNT and CDR2 YYREEE (reference sequence). The CDR3 is 14 residues long. V was trimmed by 0 bases and J by 0 bases, leaving 7 bases between them. The CDR3 loop reads CASSLGVSSYEQYF. The CDR3 DNA is TGTGCCAGCAGCTTGGGGGTGAGCTCCTACGAGCAGTACTTC.

V usage is TRBV27 and J usage is TRBJ2-3, with 12 bases lining up with TRBD2. The germline V gene has CDR1 MNHEY and CDR2 SMNVEV (reference sequence). With 8 bases clipped from V and 3 bases from J, the junction kept 6 bases outside the gene matches. This CDR3 comprises 15 residues. CDR3 region: CASLRLAGDTDTQYF. The CDR3 nucleotides are TGTGCCAGCCTGAGACTAGCGGGAGATACAGATACGCAGTATTTT.

Many counts were recorded for this clonotype. The rearrangement uses TRBV5-5 and TRBJ2-7; tentative D call: TRBD2 (5 bases). The CDR3 spans 11 residues. With 7 bases removed from V and 5 bases from J, the gap between germline ends came to 10 bases. Germline V gene data show CDR1 as SGHKS and CDR2 as YYEKEE (reference sequence). CDR3 amino acids: CASGWGDEQYF. The DNA for the CDR3 is TGTGCCAGCGGGTGGGGAGACGAGCAGTACTTC.

The table lists this clonotype with many counts. The chain combines TRBV5-1 with TRBJ2-7; possibly TRBD1 or TRBD2 for D (5 bases each). Trimming stripped 2 bases from V and 4 bases from J, with 13 bases between. CDR1 is SGHRS and CDR2 is YFSETQ in the germline V gene. This CDR3 is built from 14 residues. The CDR3 here is CASSFGAGAYEQYF. Written as DNA, the CDR3 is TGCGCCAGCAGCTTCGGGGCAGGAGCTTACGAGCAGTACTTC.

This clonotype appeared many times. J is TRBJ1-2 and V is TRBV19, with D perhaps matching TRBD1 (6 bases). CDR1 and CDR2 (germline): LNHDA, SQIVND (reference sequence). The V end lost 3 bases, the J end lost 4 bases, and 12 bases lay between the germline ends. This CDR3 contains 14 residues. The CDR3 loop reads CASSIKGGSYGYTF. The DNA of the CDR3 is TGTGCCAGTAGTATCAAGGGGGGGTCCTATGGCTACACCTTC.

This sequence joins TRBV4-3 and TRBJ2-1; the match to TRBD2 covers 8 bases. The CDR3 has 16 amino acids. Trimming removed 0 bases from V and 6 bases from J; junction bases left unmatched: 7. CDR1 and CDR2 from the germline V gene are LGHNA and YSLEER. The CDR3 loop is CASSQDIGAGGNEQFF. CDR3 sequence (DNA): TGCGCCAGCAGCCAAGATATTGGCGCGGGAGGCAATGAGCAGTTCTTC.

This clonotype was seen ten or more times. The CDR3 here is CASSQDPVTGEGTGELFF. The CDR3 DNA reads TGCGCCAGCAGCCAAGATCCGGTGACAGGGGAGGGCACCGGGGAGCTGTTTTTT. The gene calls are TRBV4-3 and TRBJ2-2; maybe TRBD1 (8 bases). This CDR3 has 18 amino acids. Trimming shortened V by 0 bases and J by 4 bases, and 18 bases separated the two germline ends. Germline CDR1 reads LGHNA; CDR2 reads YSLEER.

This clonotype was counted only a few times. The gene calls are TRBV5-1 and TRBJ2-1; 10 nucleotides agree with TRBD1. Unmatched junction bases numbered 10, after V lost 3 bases and J lost 7 bases. This CDR3 contains 16 residues. Germline V gives CDR1 SGHRS, CDR2 YFSETQ. CDR3 loop: CASSSLPRQGANEQFF. The CDR3 nucleotides read TGCGCCAGCAGCTCTCTTCCTAGACAGGGGGCAAATGAGCAGTTCTTC.

The rearrangement joins TRBV7-2 to TRBJ2-6; TRBD1 matches at 9 bases. CDR3 length equals 16 residues. Losses at the gene ends were 3 bases for V and 3 bases for J; bases not matched to a gene: 3. Per germline, CDR1 SGHTA and CDR2 FQGNSA. The CDR3 loop reads CASSFGTGLGANVLTF. The CDR3 DNA is TGTGCCAGCAGCTTTGGGACAGGGCTTGGGGCCAACGTCCTGACTTTC.

Remarks on this clonotype: A read error is possible here, since a much larger clone lies one base away. The V and J genes are TRBV7-2 and TRBJ2-7; D perhaps matches TRBD1 (6 bases). The CDR3 loop spans 15 amino acids. Germline V lookup: CDR1 SGHTA, CDR2 FQGNSA. The CDR3 protein is CASSFERTASYEQHF. The DNA of the CDR3 is TGTGCCAGCAGCTTTGAAAGGACAGCTTCCTACGAGCAGCACTTC.

The chain's CDR3 is CASSPPGLVPYEQYF. CDR3 nucleotide sequence: TGTGCCAGCAGCCCCCCGGGACTAGTACCCTACGAGCAGTACTTC. The chain couples TRBV11-2 to TRBJ2-7, with TRBD2 matching 8 bases. The germline V gene has CDR1 SGHAT and CDR2 FQNNGV. There are 15 residues in the CDR3. V was clipped by 5 bases and J by 2 bases; unmatched bases: 8.

This clonotype showed up many times. V gene TRBV20-1 combines with J gene TRBJ2-7; TRBD2 agrees at 9 bases. The germline gives CDR1 DFQATT, CDR2 SNEGSKA (reference sequence). Trimming cost V 1 base and J 2 bases; bases outside gene matches: 3. The CDR3 extends over 14 amino acids. The CDR3 bases are TGCAGTGCTAGAGGACTAGCGGAGACCTACGAGCAGTACTTC. Translating gives CSARGLAETYEQYF.

As concerns this clonotype: One base away lies a much larger clone, so this may be a sequencing read error. This chain connects TRBV11-2 to TRBJ2-1; 7 bases map to TRBD1. V was clipped by 3 bases and J by 7 bases; unmatched bases: 12. This CDR3 is 16 amino acids long. The germline V gene encodes CDR1 SGHAT and CDR2 FQNNGV. This CDR3 reads CASSFSGTENVNEQFF. In nucleotides, the CDR3 is TGTGCCAGCAGCTTTTCCGGGACAGAGAACGTTAATGAGCAGTTCTTC. Full variable domain (outside the CDR3, taken from reference TRBV11-2 and TRBJ2-1): EAGVAQSPRYKIIEKRQSVAFWCNPISGHATLYWYQQILGQGPKLLIQFQNNGVVDDSQLPKDRFSAERLKGVDSTLKIQPAKLEDSAVYLCASSFSGTENVNEQFFGPGTRLTVL.

This clonotype was found many times. The chain combines TRBV15 with TRBJ2-4; tentatively, D is TRBD1 (6 bases). Germline V gives CDR1 LNHNV, CDR2 YYDKDF (reference sequence). The CDR3 covers 13 residues. Trimming left V 3 bases short and J 4 bases short, with 7 bases between. CDR3 sequence: CATSSRGKNIQYF. CDR3 nucleotides: TGTGCCACCAGCAGCAGGGGTAAAAACATTCAGTACTTC. Drawing the rest from reference TRBV15 and TRBJ2-4, the complete variable domain is DAMVIQNPRYQVTQFGKPVTLSCSQTLNHNVMYWYQQKSSQAPKLLFHYYDKDFNNEADTPDNFQSRRPNTSFCFLDIRSPGLGDTAMYLCATSSRGKNIQYFGAGTRLSVL.

In this sample, this clonotype turned up many times. J is TRBJ2-7 and V is TRBV6-6, with a possible D match to TRBD2 (6 bases). V was cut by 0 bases and J by 6 bases, with 21 bases left in between. The germline V gene has CDR1 MNHNY and CDR2 SVGAGI (reference sequence). This CDR3 spans 17 amino acids. The CDR3 region has the DNA TGTGCCAGCAGTTACTCATCCGGGCGGGGTTCATCCAGCGAGCAGTACTTC. Translation gives CASSYSSGRGSSSEQYF.

In its sample, this clonotype was seen a few times. The rearrangement uses TRBV27 and TRBJ2-1, with D maybe TRBD1 (6 bases). V was trimmed by 6 bases and J by 0 bases, leaving 9 bases between them. Germline values: CDR1 MNHEY, CDR2 SMNVEV (reference sequence). The CDR3 runs to 14 residues. CDR3 sequence (DNA): TGTGCCAGCAGGGGACACCGCTCCTACAATGAGCAGTTCTTC. Its translation: CASRGHRSYNEQFF.

This clonotype came up many times. The chain uses TRBV10-3 and TRBJ2-3; the D is unclear. The CDR3 runs to 15 residues. CDR1 ENHRY and CDR2 SYGVKD come from the germline V gene. Trimming pared 0 bases from V and 4 bases from J, leaving 11 bases between. The CDR3 reads CAISESSTGPDTQYF. As DNA, the CDR3 is TGTGCCATCAGTGAGTCATCCACCGGTCCAGATACGCAGTATTTT.

In its sample, this clonotype was seen many times. The gene calls are TRBV19 and TRBJ2-3; D possibly corresponds to TRBD1 (5 bases). V was shortened by 7 bases and J by 1 base, with 12 bases between the two germline ends. The germline V gene encodes CDR1 LNHDA and CDR2 SQIVND (reference sequence). The CDR3 consists of 14 residues. The CDR3 DNA follows: TGTGCCAGTAATGACAGACCTCGCACAGATACGCAGTATTTT. This encodes CASNDRPRTDTQYF.

This clonotype was counted ten times or more. The rearrangement uses TRBV7-8 and TRBJ1-5; D gene unclear. Germline CDR1 and CDR2: SGHVS and FQNEAQ. The CDR3 is 15 amino acids. V was trimmed by 2 bases and J by 4 bases, leaving 12 bases between them. CDR3 bases: TGTGCCAGCAGCTTAAGCCCCGAAGGAAATCAGCCCCAGCATTTT. Translation gives CASSLSPEGNQPQHF.

V is TRBV20-1 and J is TRBJ2-3; 7 bases map to TRBD1. Trimming cost V 5 bases and J 0 bases; bases outside gene matches: 5. Germline V gene sequence: CDR1 DFQATT, CDR2 SNEGSKA (reference sequence). The CDR3 is 14 amino acids. CDR3 nucleotide sequence: TGCAGTGCTTTCACAGGGGTGAGCACAGATACGCAGTATTTT. Amino acid sequence: CSAFTGVSTDTQYF.

This clonotype was seen a handful of times. This chain links TRBV27 with TRBJ2-6, with D possibly TRBD1 on 5 matching bases. Trimming removed 2 bases at V and 1 base at J, with 9 bases between. CDR1 is MNHEY, CDR2 SMNVEV, per germline (reference sequence). The CDR3 loop spans 16 amino acids. Here the CDR3 reads CASSLQGVSGANVLTF. Written as DNA, the CDR3 is TGTGCCAGCAGTTTACAGGGCGTATCTGGGGCCAACGTCCTGACTTTC.

This clonotype appeared a few times. CDR3 sequence (DNA): TGTGCCAGCAGCCAAGGACCCAATAATGAGCAGTTCTTC. The encoded protein is CASSQGPNNEQFF. The chain combines TRBV14 with TRBJ2-1; D not certain. CDR3 length equals 13 residues. Trimming removed 1 base at V and 7 bases at J, with 8 bases between. CDR1 SGHDN and CDR2 FVKESK come from the germline V gene.

Ten or more counts support this clonotype. The J gene is TRBJ2-5, the V gene TRBV7-3; 7 bases agree with TRBD2. V gave up 9 bases and J gave up 0 bases; unmatched junction bases: 4. In germline, CDR1 is SGHTA, CDR2 FQGTGA. The CDR3 has 13 amino acids. The CDR3 coding sequence is TGTGCCAGAGCCGGGACTAACCAAGAGACCCAGTACTTC. Its protein product is CARAGTNQETQYF.